Shown below are 12 T cell receptor beta chains from a single sample sequenced in a study of identical twins. A single record per CDR3 protein comes from TCRdb applying MiXCR to the 5' RACE reads. The table lists 420,000 or so distinct CDR3 sequences, about 18% of them singletons, with more than 10% in the top ten. Sequencing input: naive T cells sorted from blood. Receptors were obtained from a man over 45 in good health.

This clonotype was counted between two and nine times. The gene calls are TRBV12-3 or TRBV12-4 and TRBJ2-3, with D perhaps assigned TRBD1 or TRBD2 (5 bases each). The CDR3 contains 15 residues. V was pared by 5 bases and J by 2 bases, with 14 bases between. CDR3 sequence: CASSRDLLYTDTQYF. In DNA form, the CDR3 reads TGTGCCAGCAGTCGGGACCTGCTCTACACAGATACGCAGTATTTT.

This clonotype was counted ten times or more. The V gene is TRBV7-2, the J gene TRBJ2-7; 10 positions agree with TRBD1. This CDR3 is built from 16 residues. V lost 3 bases, J lost 2 bases, and 7 bases stayed unmatched. Germline CDR1 is SGHTA and CDR2 is FQGNSA. The chain's CDR3 is CASSFQTGTGAYEQYF. The DNA of the CDR3 is TGTGCCAGCAGCTTCCAAACCGGGACAGGGGCCTACGAGCAGTACTTC.

Ten or more counts support this clonotype. The V and J genes are TRBV6-1 and TRBJ1-2; D perhaps matches TRBD1 (5 bases). CDR3 size: 16 residues. The germline gives CDR1 MNHNS, CDR2 SASEGT. Trimming cost V 5 bases and J 4 bases, with 20 bases left between them. The DNA of the CDR3 is TGTGCCAGCAGTCCCCAACCCGGGGGAGGAGGCTATGGCTACACCTTC. This translates into CASSPQPGGGGYGYTF.

There are a few counts of this clonotype. J is TRBJ2-1 and V is TRBV6-5; D is unresolved. The CDR3 contains 15 residues. CDR1 is MNHEY, CDR2 SVGAGI, per germline. Trimming pared 5 bases from V and 1 base from J, leaving 12 bases between. Written as DNA, the CDR3 is TGTGCCAGCAGTACCTCGGACGGGTCCTACAATGAGCAGTTCTTC. It encodes CASSTSDGSYNEQFF.

V and J are TRBV5-1 and TRBJ2-3, with D possibly being TRBD2 (6 bases). V was clipped by 0 bases and J by 4 bases, with 18 bases between them. This CDR3 comprises 17 residues. The germline V gene has CDR1 SGHRS and CDR2 YFSETQ. CDR3 DNA sequence: TGCGCCAGCAGCTTGGCCTTGCGGGGCACGGGGGCAGATACGCAGTATTTT. Amino acid sequence: CASSLALRGTGADTQYF.

To note about this clonotype: The junction differs from germline at one of its ends, possibly a read error. The J gene is TRBJ1-5, the V gene TRBV20-1; 7 bases fit TRBD1. In germline, CDR1 is DFQATT, CDR2 SNEGSKA (reference sequence). The CDR3 is 18 amino acids. DNA for the CDR3: TGCAGTGCCAGAGAGGTCGGGACAGCCATCTATAGCAATCAGCCCCAGCATTTT. Its translation is CSAREVGTAIYSNQPQHF.

In this sample, this clonotype turned up a few times. This chain connects TRBV7-2 to TRBJ2-1; D is undetermined. Germline V CDR1 and CDR2: SGHTA, FQGNSA. The CDR3 sequence is 16 residues long. V gave up 2 bases and J gave up 9 bases, with 20 bases separating them. CDR3 loop: CASSLLVVGFLAEQFF. The CDR3 coding sequence is TGTGCCAGCAGCTTACTTGTCGTTGGGTTCCTCGCTGAGCAGTTCTTC.

This clonotype has just a few counts. This chain uses TRBV11-1 with TRBJ2-7; TRBD1 matches at 12 bases. CDR3 length equals 19 residues. Per the germline V gene, CDR1 is SGHAT and CDR2 is FQDESV (reference sequence). The ends lost 4 bases at V and 2 bases at J; junction bases unmatched: 15. In nucleotides, the CDR3 is TGTGCCAGCAGCTCGTCCCCGCGATCTGGGACAGGGGGCACCTACGAGCAGTACTTC. It is translated as CASSSSPRSGTGGTYEQYF.

This clonotype has a single count. The rearrangement uses TRBV10-2 and TRBJ1-2; D remains ambiguous. The V end was cut by 4 bases, the J end by 2 bases, with 8 bases between. Germline lookup yields CDR1 WSHSY and CDR2 SAAADI. The CDR3 is made up of 13 amino acids. The CDR3 DNA is TGCGCCAGCAGTGGGGCAGCCAACTATGGCTACACCTTC. This codes for CASSGAANYGYTF.

This clonotype was counted many times. The gene calls are TRBV20-1 and TRBJ2-3; 11 bases match TRBD2. V dropped 5 bases and J dropped 0; count of bases not matched to a gene: 4. The length of the CDR3 is 15 residues. CDR1 and CDR2 (germline): DFQATT, SNEGSKA (reference sequence). The CDR3 DNA follows: TGCAGTGCTTTGAGACTAGCGGGGAGCACAGATACGCAGTATTTT. This translates into CSALRLAGSTDTQYF.

This clonotype has only a few counts. This chain links TRBV10-3 with TRBJ2-5; 9 bases are shared with TRBD1. The V gene end was trimmed by 6 bases and the J gene end by 2 bases; junction bases not matched to a gene: 10. The germline gives CDR1 ENHRY, CDR2 SYGVKD. The CDR3 is 16 residues long. The CDR3 here is CAISESPGTGQETQYF. DNA for the CDR3: TGTGCCATCAGCGAGAGCCCCGGGACAGGGCAAGAGACCCAGTACTTC.

This clonotype was detected once. The chain links TRBV7-2 to TRBJ2-7; possible D gene TRBD2, 5 bases. Trimming pared 3 bases from V and 7 bases from J, leaving 13 bases between. The germline gives CDR1 SGHTA, CDR2 FQGNSA. The CDR3 totals 13 residues. The CDR3 DNA follows: TGTGCCAGCAGCTTTATCTGGACGGGGGAGCAGTACTTC. Encoded protein: CASSFIWTGEQYF.